The present T cell receptor beta chain was sequenced within a study of vaccination effects on CD4 cells after COVID-19. Antigen-specific CD4+ T cells were first expanded with viral peptide pools by the ViraFEST assay and only then sequenced. The authors isolated CD4+ T cells after more than eight days of culture. Each participant was administered two doses of either the BNT162b2 or the mRNA-1273 vaccine. Sequencing used immunoSEQ multiplex PCR; TCRdb keeps in-frame clones, though not all of them. The table shows some 34,000 clones, with around 80% occurring only once. A remark on this clone: Its matching antigen is unknown.

Germline CDR1 and CDR2: MGHRA and YSYEKL. This CDR3 comprises 17 residues. V gave up 2 bases and J gave up 2 bases, with 16 bases separating them. The sample in question was CD4+ T cells from PBMCs cultured with HCoV-NL63 spike peptides, obtained after COVID-19 vaccination. The source is a human donor who received a COVID-19 vaccine. Some clones in this sample may be carry-over from other donors' samples. The genes are TRBV4-1 and TRBJ2-1; no clear D. CDR3 amino acids: CASSQNKAFKTYNEQFF. CDR3 nucleotide sequence: TGCGCCAGCAGCCAAAATAAAGCATTCAAGACCTACAATGAGCAGTTCTTC.